Below are 5 T cell receptor beta chains sequenced from a single sample in a study of blood T cell repertoires in COVID-19. The protocol was immunoSEQ multiplex PCR, while the TCRdb copy is restricted to in-frame clones and leaves out a portion. Here the sample spans about 210,000 clones, approximately 86% being singletons. Sequencing was performed on PBMCs or T cells enriched from blood (not recorded which). These TCRs come from a woman between 35 and 50 years old with acute COVID-19.

This chain uses TRBV7-9 with TRBJ1-4; tentatively, D is TRBD1 (6 bases). Trimming removed 5 bases from V and 0 bases from J, with 13 bases in between. CDR3 length: 16 amino acids. The germline CDR1 and CDR2 sequences are SEHNR and FQNEAQ (reference sequence). The CDR3 DNA sequence: TGTGCCAGCAGCCGTACCCCAGGGGCAACTAATGAAAAACTGTTTTTT. Its translation: CASSRTPGATNEKLFF.

This clone came up once. This chain connects TRBV28 to TRBJ1-5; tentatively, D is TRBD1 (6 bases). CDR1 is MDHEN and CDR2 is SYDVKM in the germline V gene. V lost 4 bases and J 7 bases, leaving 17 bases between the germline ends. The CDR3 has 15 residues. CDR3 DNA: TGTGCCAGCAGTTCGACAGGCCTACTAGGGCAGCCCCAGCATTTT. The encoded protein is CASSSTGLLGQPQHF.

The genes are TRBV11-2 and TRBJ2-1, with 12 positions matching TRBD2. This CDR3 region has 19 residues. Unmatched junction bases numbered 11, after V lost 4 bases and J lost 1 base. The germline V gene has CDR1 SGHAT and CDR2 FQNNGV. The CDR3 nucleotides read TGTGCCAGCAGCTCAGAGCCGACTAGCGGGGGCAGGTCCTACAATGAGCAGTTCTTC. Translation gives CASSSEPTSGGRSYNEQFF.

In this sample, this clone turned up a few times. The chain couples TRBV15 to TRBJ2-2; TRBD1 aligns across 7 bases. The V gene end was trimmed by 6 bases and the J gene end by 0 bases; junction bases not matched to a gene: 4. Germline CDR1 reads LNHNV; CDR2 reads YYDKDF (reference sequence). This CDR3 has 15 amino acids. This CDR3 is CATRGDSSNTGELFF. CDR3 sequence (DNA): TGTGCCACCAGGGGGGACAGCTCGAACACCGGGGAGCTGTTTTTT.

This clone was observed a few times. V gene TRBV4-1 combines with J gene TRBJ1-3, with a tentative D call TRBD1 (5 bases). The CDR3 has 18 residues. The V end lost 1 base, the J end lost 4 bases, and 20 bases lay between the germline ends. Germline CDR1 is MGHRA and CDR2 is YSYEKL. CDR3 residues: CASSQGRAGLLRGNTIYF. In DNA form, the CDR3 reads TGCGCCAGCAGCCAAGGCAGGGCAGGGCTTCTTCGAGGAAACACCATATATTTT.